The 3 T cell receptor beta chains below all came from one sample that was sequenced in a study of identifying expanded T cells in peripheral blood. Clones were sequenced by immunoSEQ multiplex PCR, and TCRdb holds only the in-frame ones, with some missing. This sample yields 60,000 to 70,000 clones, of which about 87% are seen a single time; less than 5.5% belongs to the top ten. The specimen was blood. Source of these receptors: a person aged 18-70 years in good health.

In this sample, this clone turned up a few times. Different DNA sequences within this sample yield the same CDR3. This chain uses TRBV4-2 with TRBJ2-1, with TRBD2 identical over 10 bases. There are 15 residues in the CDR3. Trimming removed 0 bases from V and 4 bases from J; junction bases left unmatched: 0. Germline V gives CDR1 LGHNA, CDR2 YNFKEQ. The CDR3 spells CASSQEAGGYNEQFF. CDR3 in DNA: TGTGCCAGCAGCCAAGAAGCGGGAGGGTACAATGAGCAGTTCTTC.

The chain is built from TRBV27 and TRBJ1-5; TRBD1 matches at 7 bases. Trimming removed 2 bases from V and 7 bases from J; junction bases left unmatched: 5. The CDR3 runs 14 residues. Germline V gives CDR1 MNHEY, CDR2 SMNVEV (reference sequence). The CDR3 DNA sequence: TGTGCCAGCAGTTTAGAGACAGGGTTCCAGCCCCAGCATTTT. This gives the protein CASSLETGFQPQHF.

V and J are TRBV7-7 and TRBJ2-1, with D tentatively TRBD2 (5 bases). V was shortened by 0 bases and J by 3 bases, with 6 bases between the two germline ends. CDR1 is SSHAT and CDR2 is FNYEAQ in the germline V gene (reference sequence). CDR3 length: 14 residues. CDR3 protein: CASSLARDYNEQFF. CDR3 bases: TGTGCCAGCAGCTTAGCGAGGGACTACAATGAGCAGTTCTTC.